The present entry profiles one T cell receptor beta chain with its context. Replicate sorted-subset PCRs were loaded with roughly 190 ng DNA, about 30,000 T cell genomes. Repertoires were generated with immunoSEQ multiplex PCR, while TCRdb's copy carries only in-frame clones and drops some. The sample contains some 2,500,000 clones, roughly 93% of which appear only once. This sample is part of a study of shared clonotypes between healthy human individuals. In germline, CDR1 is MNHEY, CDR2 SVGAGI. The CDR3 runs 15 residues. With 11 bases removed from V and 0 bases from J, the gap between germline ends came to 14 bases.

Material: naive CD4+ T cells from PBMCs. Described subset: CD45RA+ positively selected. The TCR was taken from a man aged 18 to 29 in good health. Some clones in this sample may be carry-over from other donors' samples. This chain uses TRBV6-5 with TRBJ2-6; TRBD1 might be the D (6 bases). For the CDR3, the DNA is TGTGCCGCAGGGGTGTCTCTCTCTGGGGCCAACGTCCTGACTTTC. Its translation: CAAGVSLSGANVLTF.